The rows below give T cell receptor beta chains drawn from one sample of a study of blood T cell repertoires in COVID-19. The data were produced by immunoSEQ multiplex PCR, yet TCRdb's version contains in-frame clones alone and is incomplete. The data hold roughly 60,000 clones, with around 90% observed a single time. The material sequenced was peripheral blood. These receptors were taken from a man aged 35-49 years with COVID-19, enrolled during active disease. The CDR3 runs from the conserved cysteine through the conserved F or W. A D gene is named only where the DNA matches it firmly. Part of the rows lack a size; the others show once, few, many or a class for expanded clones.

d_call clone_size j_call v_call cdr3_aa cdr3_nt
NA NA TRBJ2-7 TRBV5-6 CASRTPIPRGYEQYF TGTGCCAGCAGGACCCCCATCCCCAGGGGTTACGAGCAGTACTTC
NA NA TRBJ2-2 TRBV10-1 CASSHRSGPGELFF TGCGCCAGCTCGCACAGGTCCGGACCCGGGGAGCTGTTTTTT
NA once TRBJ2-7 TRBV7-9 CASSYSTYEQYF TGTGCCAGCAGTTATAGTACCTACGAGCAGTACTTC
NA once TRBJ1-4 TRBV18 CASSFLFSDEKLFF TGTGCCAGCTCATTTCTGTTTAGTGATGAAAAACTGTTTTTT
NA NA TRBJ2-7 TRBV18 CASSHPSASYEQYF TGTGCCAGCTCACACCCTAGCGCTTCCTACGAGCAGTACTTC
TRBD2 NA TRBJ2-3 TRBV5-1 CASTPGGAGTDTQYF TGCGCCAGCACTCCCGGGGGGGCGGGAACAGATACGCAGTATTTT
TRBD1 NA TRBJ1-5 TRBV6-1 CASSGRGQALNQPQHF TGTGCCAGCAGTGGCCGGGGACAGGCGTTGAATCAGCCCCAGCATTTT
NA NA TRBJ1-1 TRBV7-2 CASSFPVGGTEAFF TGTGCCAGCAGCTTCCCAGTGGGGGGCACTGAAGCTTTCTTT
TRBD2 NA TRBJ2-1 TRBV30 CAWSQTSALFF TGTGCCTGGAGCCAGACTAGCGCCTTGTTCTTC
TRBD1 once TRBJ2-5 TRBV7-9 CASSLGQGASETQYF TGTGCCAGCTCCCTCGGACAGGGGGCTTCAGAGACCCAGTACTTC
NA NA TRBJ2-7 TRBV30 CAWKAGASYEQYF TGTGCCTGGAAGGCGGGGGCATCCTACGAGCAGTACTTC
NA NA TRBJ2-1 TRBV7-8 CASSFVSGITAYNEQFF TGTGCCAGCAGCTTCGTCTCAGGCATCACCGCCTACAATGAGCAGTTCTTC
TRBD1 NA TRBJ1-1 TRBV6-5 CASSPGGTEAFF TGTGCCAGCAGTCCAGGGGGCACTGAAGCTTTCTTT
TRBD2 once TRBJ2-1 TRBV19 CASGSGRSPDNEQFF TGTGCCAGTGGGAGCGGGAGATCTCCGGACAATGAGCAGTTCTTC
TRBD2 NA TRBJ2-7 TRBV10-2 CASSVERGSYEQYF TGCGCCAGCAGTGTGGAGCGGGGGTCCTACGAGCAGTACTTC
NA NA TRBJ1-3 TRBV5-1 CASSLEGAPGNTIYF TGCGCCAGCAGCTTGGAAGGGGCCCCTGGAAACACCATATATTTT
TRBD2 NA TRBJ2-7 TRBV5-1 CASSLGPGLAGGPHEQYF TGCGCCAGCAGCTTGGGTCCGGGACTAGCGGGAGGGCCACACGAGCAGTACTTC
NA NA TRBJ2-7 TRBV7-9 CASSVIELAYEQYF TGTGCCAGCAGCGTTATAGAATTAGCCTACGAGCAGTACTTC
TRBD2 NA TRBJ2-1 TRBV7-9 CASSLDRREVNYNEQFF TGTGCCAGCAGCTTAGACAGGCGGGAGGTGAACTACAATGAGCAGTTCTTC
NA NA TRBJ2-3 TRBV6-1 CASSESPGGVDTQYF TGTGCCAGCAGTGAAAGTCCGGGGGGCGTGGATACGCAGTATTTT
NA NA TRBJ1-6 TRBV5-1 CASSLSGNSPLHF TGCGCCAGCAGCTTGAGTGGCAATTCACCCCTCCACTTT
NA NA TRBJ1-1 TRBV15 CATSMANMNTEAFF TGTGCCACCAGCATGGCAAATATGAACACTGAAGCTTTCTTT
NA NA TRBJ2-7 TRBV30 CAWSGKLASYEQYF TGTGCCTGGAGTGGCAAACTAGCTTCCTACGAGCAGTACTTC
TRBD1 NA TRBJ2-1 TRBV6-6 CASGQGAFNEQFF TGTGCCAGCGGACAGGGGGCATTCAATGAGCAGTTCTTC
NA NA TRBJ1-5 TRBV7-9 CASSPSGGGGNQPQHF TGTGCCAGCAGCCCTAGTGGGGGGGGTGGAAATCAGCCCCAGCATTTT
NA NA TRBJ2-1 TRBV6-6 CASSPTPQGQFF TGTGCCAGCAGCCCAACCCCCCAGGGGCAGTTCTTC
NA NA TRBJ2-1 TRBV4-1 CASSQGRGFALVYGEQFF TGCGCCAGCAGCCAAGGAAGGGGGTTCGCACTAGTATACGGTGAGCAGTTCTTC
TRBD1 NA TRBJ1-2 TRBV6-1 CASSEALTGLYGYTF TGTGCCAGCAGTGAAGCCTTGACAGGGCTCTATGGCTACACCTTC
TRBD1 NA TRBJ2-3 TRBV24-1 CATSDPTGGSTDTQYF TGTGCCACCAGTGACCCTACAGGGGGAAGCACAGATACGCAGTATTTT
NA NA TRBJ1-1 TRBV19 CASSSQGTLTTEAFF TGTGCCAGTAGTTCGCAGGGGACCCTCACCACTGAAGCTTTCTTT
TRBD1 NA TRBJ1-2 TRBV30 CAWSPGGGHGYTF TGTGCCTGGAGTCCCGGAGGGGGCCATGGCTACACCTTC
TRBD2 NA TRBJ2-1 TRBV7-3 CASSKLAGVGNEQFF TGTGCCAGCAGCAAACTAGCGGGGGTTGGGAATGAGCAGTTCTTC
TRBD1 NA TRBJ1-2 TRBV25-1 CASSESTGGYGYTF TGTGCCAGCAGTGAATCTACAGGGGGCTATGGCTACACCTTC
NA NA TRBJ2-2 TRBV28 CASSPSSNTGELFF TGTGCCAGCAGTCCCTCCTCGAACACCGGGGAGCTGTTTTTT
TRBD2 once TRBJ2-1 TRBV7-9 CASSFGGRDHEQFF TGTGCCAGCAGCTTTGGCGGGAGAGATCATGAGCAGTTCTTC
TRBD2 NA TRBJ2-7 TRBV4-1 CASSQGLAGRSYEQYF TGCGCCAGCAGCCAGGGACTAGCGGGACGCTCCTACGAGCAGTACTTC
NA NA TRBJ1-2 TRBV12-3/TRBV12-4 CASTNLRGSSF TGTGCCAGCACCAACCTAAGGGGTTCATCCTTC